Sequencing of this TCR beta chain was carried out in a study of human T cells and chemical hapten exposure. Overall study context: Weekly administration of diphenylcyclopropenone to the scalp of patients continued throughout the approximately 24-week study.

Time point noted: patch test 3, about 24 weeks after DPC sensitization. Treatment indicated: therapeutic diphenylcyclopropenone sensitization with weekly scalp DPC. Worth noting for this clonotype: The antigen remains unidentified.

The study's findings and limits: Sensitizing with DPC caused no change in TCRs above 1 in 1000 frequency. The study found expanded TCRs formed significantly more large CDR3 similarity clusters than controls.

Via MiXCR, TCRdb re-called the RACE reads, giving one row per CDR3 protein. The profile covers about 190,000 distinct CDR3 sequences, with around 23% appearing a single time and roughly 2.4% taken by the ten largest. CDR1 and CDR2 from the germline V gene are MNHEY and SMNVEV (reference sequence). This CDR3 spans 15 amino acids. V lost 2 bases, J lost 6 bases, and 13 bases lay in between. This sequence originates from a woman between 40 and 50 years old with alopecia areata. Some clones in this sample may be carry-over from other donors' samples. V gene TRBV27 combines with J gene TRBJ2-2; D is ambiguous. The sample was whole blood, taken in connection with sensitization to the hapten diphenylcyclopropenone (DPC). CDR3 sequence (DNA): TGTGCCAGCAGTTTAGGCTCCGGCCTCCCCGGGGAGCTGTTTTTT. This gives the protein CASSLGSGLPGELFF.